These 15 T cell receptor beta chains were all obtained from the same sample, sequenced in a study of blood T cell repertoires in COVID-19 (TCRdb year 2020). Library preparation used the immunoSEQ multiplex PCR assay. The immuneACCESS repertoire file appears here via TCRdb, limited to in-frame rearrangements. These files lack a portion of the clones; in checked studies, under half of the deficit traces to unresolved V genes, and the cause of the others is not known. In all, the sample holds around 290,000 clones, and 70% to 90% of those were seen once. Together, the top ten hold 2% to 2.5% of the sample. The source material was PBMCs or T cells enriched from blood (not recorded which). The receptor source for this set is a woman between 55 and 75 years old in a cohort exposed to, infected with or recovered from COVID-19 (not recorded which).

V usage is TRBV29-1 and J usage is TRBJ2-7; 9 bases map to TRBD1. After removal of 5 bases from V and 4 bases from J, the junction contained 9 bases not matched to a gene. The germline CDR1 and CDR2 sequences are SQVTM and ANQGSEA. This CDR3 region has 14 residues. The CDR3 loop reads CSVSLTGGSYEQYF. The CDR3 DNA follows: TGCAGCGTTTCCCTTACAGGGGGCTCATACGAGCAGTACTTC.

The chain uses TRBV9 and TRBJ2-1, with 11 bases identical to TRBD2. Per the germline V gene, CDR1 is SGDLS and CDR2 is YYNGEE. With 3 bases clipped from V and 6 bases from J, the junction kept 5 bases outside the gene matches. CDR3 size: 15 residues. For the CDR3, the DNA is TGTGCCAGCAGCGCGGGACTAGCGGTACTCAATGAGCAGTTCTTC. It yields the protein CASSAGLAVLNEQFF.

The gene calls are TRBV5-1 and TRBJ2-5, with D perhaps matching TRBD2 (6 bases). V was shortened by 4 bases and J by 1 base, with 20 bases between the two germline ends. Germline CDR1 is SGHRS and CDR2 is YFSETQ. The CDR3 sequence is 17 residues long. The CDR3 here is CASSPGLGGMSQETQYF. The CDR3 region has the DNA TGCGCCAGCAGCCCAGGTCTCGGGGGTATGAGCCAAGAGACCCAGTACTTC. Based on the CDR3 plus reference TRBV5-1 and TRBJ2-5, the full variable domain is KAGVTQTPRYLIKTRGQQVTLSCSPISGHRSVSWYQQTPGQGLQFLFEYFSETQRNKGNFPGRFSGRQFSNSRSEMNVSTLELGDSALYLCASSPGLGGMSQETQYFGPGTRLLVL.

In this sample, this clone turned up once. V gene TRBV7-2 combines with J gene TRBJ2-1; D is possibly TRBD2 (5 bases). This CDR3 contains 13 residues. The germline V gene has CDR1 SGHTA and CDR2 FQGNSA. Trimming pared 2 bases from V and 10 bases from J, leaving 12 bases between. The CDR3 DNA reads TGTGCCAGCAGCTTACAGGCCCAGCGGGAGCAGTTCTTC. This gives the protein CASSLQAQREQFF.

This chain joins TRBV12-3 or TRBV12-4 and TRBJ2-7; D is possibly TRBD1 (6 bases). The length of the CDR3 is 12 residues. The germline V and J ends were trimmed by 5 bases and 6 bases, with 11 bases remaining between them. Here the CDR3 reads CASSRGSAEQYF. For the CDR3, the DNA is TGTGCCAGCAGTAGGGGGTCGGCCGAGCAGTACTTC.

The J gene is TRBJ1-5, the V gene TRBV7-2, with no clear D. From germline, CDR1 is SGHTA and CDR2 FQGNSA. Trimming took off 5 bases at V and 3 bases at J, with 11 bases between the two ends. There are 14 residues in the CDR3. CDR3 sequence reads: CASSDRDFNQPQHF. As DNA, the CDR3 is TGTGCCAGCAGCGACCGGGATTTCAATCAGCCCCAGCATTTT.

This sequence joins TRBV12-3 or TRBV12-4 and TRBJ1-3; 8 bases map to TRBD1. The CDR3 extends over 13 amino acids. V dropped 6 bases and J dropped 4; count of bases not matched to a gene: 2. As DNA, the CDR3 is TGTGCCAGCAGGACAGGGGTCGGAAACACCATATATTTT. Translated: CASRTGVGNTIYF.

This clone was seen a handful of times. The chain combines TRBV28 with TRBJ2-7; 8 bases agree with TRBD2. Per the germline V gene, CDR1 is MDHEN and CDR2 is SYDVKM. CDR3 length: 12 residues. J lost 8 bases, V lost 5 bases, and 5 bases had no gene match. In DNA, the CDR3 is TGTGCCAGCAGTCTGGGACTAGGGCAGCAGTACTTC. Translating gives CASSLGLGQQYF.

The rearrangement joins TRBV28 to TRBJ1-2, with TRBD1 as a possible D gene (5 bases). The V and J ends lost 3 bases and 8 bases respectively, with 16 bases between them. This CDR3 is built from 14 residues. Germline V gene sequence: CDR1 MDHEN, CDR2 SYDVKM. For the CDR3, the DNA is TGTGCCAGCAGTTTGATCGTCAGGGCGGAGGGCTACACCTTC. It codes for CASSLIVRAEGYTF.

The gene calls are TRBV6-5 and TRBJ1-5, with 7 bases that match TRBD1. The length of the CDR3 is 16 residues. After removal of 4 bases from V and 4 bases from J, the junction contained 10 bases not matched to a gene. CDR1 is MNHEY, CDR2 SVGAGI, per germline. For the CDR3, the DNA is TGTGCCAGCAGTTCCGCGGGACAGCTGAAAAATCAGCCCCAGCATTTT. Translation: CASSSAGQLKNQPQHF.

This sequence joins TRBV19 and TRBJ2-7, with a tentative D call TRBD2 (6 bases). CDR3 size: 13 residues. The germline V and J ends were trimmed by 5 bases and 1 base, with 9 bases remaining between them. Germline V gives CDR1 LNHDA, CDR2 SQIVND (reference sequence). The CDR3 coding sequence is TGTGCCAGTAGTTTCGGGGGTTCCTACGAGCAGTACTTC. Its translation: CASSFGGSYEQYF.

The chain links TRBV7-3 to TRBJ2-1; possibly TRBD2 for D (6 bases). Germline values: CDR1 SGHTA, CDR2 FQGTGA. V shed 6 bases and J shed 9 bases, with 18 bases lying between them. The CDR3 runs 14 residues. CDR3 in DNA: TGTGCCAGCAGGGGGACGGGAGCGACGAGTGAGCAGTTCTTC. It translates to CASRGTGATSEQFF.

The CDR3 bases are TGTGCCTGGGACGATCTCGGGGGTGGGGACGGGAATGAGCAGTTCTTC. Protein sequence: CAWDDLGGGDGNEQFF. The chain links TRBV30 to TRBJ2-1; D is perhaps TRBD2 (6 bases). Germline-derived CDR1 and CDR2 are GTSNPN and SVGIG (reference sequence). V lost 5 bases, J lost 7 bases, and 24 bases lay in between. The CDR3 length is 16 residues.

This chain connects TRBV9 to TRBJ1-5; D is perhaps TRBD1 (6 bases). Trimming left V 4 bases short and J 2 bases short, with 13 bases between. There are 15 residues in the CDR3. CDR1 SGDLS and CDR2 YYNGEE come from the germline V gene. The DNA for the CDR3 is TGTGCCAGCAGCCCCCAGGGGACGGGCAATCAGCCCCAGCATTTT. It specifies CASSPQGTGNQPQHF.

The chain has TRBV2 and TRBJ2-7; 8 bases match TRBD1. This CDR3 region has 14 residues. The trim removed 5 bases at V and 3 bases at J, leaving 6 bases unmatched. Per germline, CDR1 SNHLY and CDR2 FYNNEI. The CDR3 bases are TGTGCCAGCAGTCCAGGGACAGGCAACTACGAGCAGTACTTC. Translated: CASSPGTGNYEQYF.